The table lists the clone carrying this T cell receptor beta chain with a few counts. Its antigen is not identified. This specimen belongs to a study of T cells in Graves' hyperthyroidism and ophthalmopathy. Broader study findings: Clonotypes that were expanded in thyroid above 0.001 mostly appeared in blood too.

The junction had 2 bases not matched to a gene; V was cut back by 0 bases and J by 2 bases. Germline CDR1 is SGHRS and CDR2 is YFSETQ. This CDR3 has 15 amino acids. Amplification of TCR beta CDR3 regions used RNA as the template. First-round RT-PCR targeting the TCR CDR3 was performed with the HTBI primer set. TCRdb reprocessed the multiplex PCR reads via MiXCR and lists one record per CDR3 protein. The sample carries hundreds of thousands of distinct CDR3 sequences, around a sixth recorded once. The TCR was taken from a woman under 30 with Graves' hyperthyroidism that later progressed to Graves' ophthalmopathy. Source material: blood. The chain has TRBV5-1 and TRBJ2-5; 9 bases are shared with TRBD1. CDR3 region: CASSLGDRDQETQYF. CDR3 coding DNA: TGCGCCAGCAGCTTGGGGGACAGGGATCAAGAGACCCAGTACTTC.